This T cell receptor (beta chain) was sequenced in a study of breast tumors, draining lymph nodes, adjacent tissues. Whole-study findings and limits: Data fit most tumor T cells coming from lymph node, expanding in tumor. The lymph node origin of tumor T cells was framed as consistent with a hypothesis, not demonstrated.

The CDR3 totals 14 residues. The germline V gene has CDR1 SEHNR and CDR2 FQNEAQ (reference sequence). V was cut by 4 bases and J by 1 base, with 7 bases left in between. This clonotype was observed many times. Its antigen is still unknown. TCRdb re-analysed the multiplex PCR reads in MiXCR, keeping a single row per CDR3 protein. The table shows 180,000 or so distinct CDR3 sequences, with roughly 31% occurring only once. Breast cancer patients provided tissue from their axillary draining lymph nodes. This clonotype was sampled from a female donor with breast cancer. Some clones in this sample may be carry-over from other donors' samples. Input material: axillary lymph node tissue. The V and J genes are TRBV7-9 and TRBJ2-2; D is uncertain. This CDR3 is CASSSRKNTGELFF. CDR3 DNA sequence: TGTGCCAGCAGCTCCCGCAAGAACACCGGGGAGCTGTTTTTT.